This TCR beta chain was retrieved from a study of cytomegalovirus exposure and HLA in healthy donors. Study results and caveats: TCR beta sequences reportedly predicted most subjects' HLA-A and HLA-B alleles accurately. The study recorded about 150 TCR beta chains that were cytomegalovirus-associated. Beyond CMV serostatus, there was no information to go on about immune exposure. A later analysis reported that several of the most significant clusters appeared to be linked to common viral pathogens, among them Epstein-Barr virus.

Worth noting for this clone: As yet, its antigen is unknown.

The V and J ends lost 4 bases and 7 bases, in that order; junction bases with no gene match: 9. CDR3 size: 16 residues. Germline V gives CDR1 MNHEY, CDR2 SVGAGI. Vbeta (60) and Jbeta (13) primers were used in the PCR. Only in-frame clones appear in the TCRdb table, and some are missing; sequencing was by immunoSEQ multiplex PCR. Of roughly 110,000 clones listed, 65% to 75% were seen once; the top ten hold 2.5% to 3.5%. This rearrangement joins TRBV6-5 to TRBJ2-1, with 11 bases matching TRBD2. The clonotype comes from a female donor in good health and CMV-seronegative. The sample taken for sequencing was PBMCs. DNA for the CDR3: TGTGCCAGCAGTTTATTGGGACTAGCGGTGGGGAATGAGCAGTTCTTC. Its translation: CASSLLGLAVGNEQFF.